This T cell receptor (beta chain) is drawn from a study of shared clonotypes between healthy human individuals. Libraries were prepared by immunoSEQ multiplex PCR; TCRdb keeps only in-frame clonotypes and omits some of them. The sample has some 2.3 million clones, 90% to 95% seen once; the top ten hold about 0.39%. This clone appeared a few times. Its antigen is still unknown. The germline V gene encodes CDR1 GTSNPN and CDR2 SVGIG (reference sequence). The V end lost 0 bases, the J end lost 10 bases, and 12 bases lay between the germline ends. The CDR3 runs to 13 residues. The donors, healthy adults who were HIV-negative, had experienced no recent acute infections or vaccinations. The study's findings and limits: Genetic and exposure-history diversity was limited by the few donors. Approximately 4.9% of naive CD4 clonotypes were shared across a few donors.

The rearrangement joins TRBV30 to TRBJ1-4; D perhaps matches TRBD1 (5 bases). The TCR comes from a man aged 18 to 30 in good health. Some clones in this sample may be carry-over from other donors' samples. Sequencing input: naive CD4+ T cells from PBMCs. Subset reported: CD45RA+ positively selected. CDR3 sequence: CAWSVLGGGKLFF. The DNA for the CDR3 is TGTGCCTGGAGTGTACTGGGGGGAGGAAAACTGTTTTTT.